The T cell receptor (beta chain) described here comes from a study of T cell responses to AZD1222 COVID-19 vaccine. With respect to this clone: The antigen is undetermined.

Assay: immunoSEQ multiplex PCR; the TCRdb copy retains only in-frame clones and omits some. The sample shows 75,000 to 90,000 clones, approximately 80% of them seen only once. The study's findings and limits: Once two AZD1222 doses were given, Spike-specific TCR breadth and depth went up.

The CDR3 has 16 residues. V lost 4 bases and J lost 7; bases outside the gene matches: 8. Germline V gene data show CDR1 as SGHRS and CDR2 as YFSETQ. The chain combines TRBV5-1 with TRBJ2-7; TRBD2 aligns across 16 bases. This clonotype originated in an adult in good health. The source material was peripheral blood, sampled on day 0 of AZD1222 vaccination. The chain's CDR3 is CASSMYGTSGRGEQYF. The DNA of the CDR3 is TGCGCCAGCAGCATGTACGGGACTAGCGGGAGGGGAGAGCAGTACTTC.